This note documents a single TCR beta chain sequence. Its antigen remains unknown. With 60 Vbeta and 13 Jbeta primers, the PCR was carried out. The protocol was immunoSEQ multiplex PCR, while the TCRdb copy is restricted to in-frame clones and leaves out a portion. The sample lists some 140,000 clones; around 80% were seen once. CDR1 is DFQATT and CDR2 is SNEGSKA in the germline V gene (reference sequence). The CDR3 length is 8 residues. Trimming removed 8 bases from V and 14 bases from J, with 10 bases in between. This entry belongs to a study of cytomegalovirus exposure and HLA in healthy donors. Study-level points and caveats: Researchers reported from a later analysis that most CMV-associated TCR beta chains appeared HLA-restricted.

This clonotype was obtained from a man aged 25 to 40 in good health and CMV-seropositive. The chain recombines TRBV20-1 with TRBJ1-5; D is unclear. Material for sequencing was PBMCs. DNA of the CDR3: TGCAGTACAGATCCTGAGCATTTT. The encoded protein is CSTDPEHF.